The clone carrying this T cell receptor (beta chain) was observed once. TCRdb keeps only in-frame clones here, not all; method: immunoSEQ multiplex PCR. The sample has about 260,000 clones, approximately 87% seen once; the top ten hold less than 3%. Trimming took 4 bases from V and 0 from J, leaving 12 bases between them. The germline V gene encodes CDR1 MDHEN and CDR2 SYDVKM. The CDR3 covers 15 residues. These data belong to a study of blood T cell repertoires in COVID-19. Study-wide context: Samples of COVID-19 (acute and convalescent) were obtained from the United States, Italy and Spain.

The sequence came from a woman aged 45-65 years with acute or convalescent COVID-19. The chain links TRBV28 to TRBJ1-1; no reliable D call. The source material was peripheral blood. The DNA for the CDR3 is TGTGCCAGCAGTTCCCCCTCGGGGATGAACACTGAAGCTTTCTTT. It yields the protein CASSSPSGMNTEAFF.